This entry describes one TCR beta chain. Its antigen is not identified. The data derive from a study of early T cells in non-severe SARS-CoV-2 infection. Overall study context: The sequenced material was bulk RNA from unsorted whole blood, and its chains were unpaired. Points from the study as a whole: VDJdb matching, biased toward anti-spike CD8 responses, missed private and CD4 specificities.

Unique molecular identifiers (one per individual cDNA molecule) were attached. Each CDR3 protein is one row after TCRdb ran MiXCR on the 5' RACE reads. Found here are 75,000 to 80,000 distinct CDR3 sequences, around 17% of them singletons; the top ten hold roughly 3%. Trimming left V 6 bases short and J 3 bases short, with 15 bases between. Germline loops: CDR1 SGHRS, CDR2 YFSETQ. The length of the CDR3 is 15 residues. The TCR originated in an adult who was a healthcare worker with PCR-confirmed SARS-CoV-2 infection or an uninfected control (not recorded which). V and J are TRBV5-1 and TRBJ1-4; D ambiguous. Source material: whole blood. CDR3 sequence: CASKGKTMANEKLFF. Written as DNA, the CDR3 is TGCGCCAGCAAAGGGAAGACCATGGCTAATGAAAAACTGTTTTTT.